This TCR beta chain was sequenced in a study of cytomegalovirus exposure and HLA in healthy donors. Study information: Falling in the Caucasian-associated ancestry cluster were 81% of approximately 400 genotyped donors. Points from the study as a whole: Researchers catalogued about 150 TCR beta chains as cytomegalovirus-associated.

With respect to this clone: Its antigen is as yet unknown. An end of the junction does not agree with germline; a read error may underlie this.

The PCR ran on 60 Vbeta and 13 Jbeta primers. Study processing details: It was a later analysis that counted around 85 million unique TCR beta chains, of which roughly 11 million were shared. The method was immunoSEQ multiplex PCR; TCRdb's version includes in-frame clones alone and lacks a portion of them. V and J calls and clone size come straight from that table; D and trimming were deduced from the DNA. The sample holds approximately 190,000 clones, almost 85% seen once. CDR1 SSHAT and CDR2 FNYEAQ come from the germline V gene (reference sequence). The CDR3 is 13 residues long. This sequence originates from a boy aged 5-17 years in good health and CMV-seronegative. The V call is TRBV7-7, the J call TRBJ2-5; D is possibly TRBD1 (5 bases). Sequencing used PBMCs. CDR3 amino acids: CASSFRVQETQYF. The CDR3 DNA reads as TGTGCTAGCAGCTTCAGGGTCCAAGAGACCCAGTACTTC.